The rows below give T cell receptor beta chains drawn from one sample of a study of blood T cell repertoires in COVID-19. Libraries were prepared by immunoSEQ multiplex PCR; TCRdb keeps only in-frame clonotypes and omits some of them. The sample consists of hundreds of thousands of clones, 70% to 90% of them appearing once. The sequencing input was peripheral blood. Every receptor here comes from a man aged 50 to 60 with COVID-19, enrolled during active disease. Each CDR3 is given with its conserved first and last residue. Each record gives: V gene, clone size, D gene, J gene, CDR3 protein, CDR3 DNA. A D gene is named only where the DNA matches it firmly. Expanded clones get a size class; other rows say once, few or many, or leave the size out.

TRBV5-5	-	TRBD1	TRBJ1-3	CASSRDRGRGSGNTIYF	TGTGCCAGCAGCCGGGACAGGGGAAGGGGATCTGGAAACACCATATATTTT
TRBV5-6	-	TRBD1	TRBJ2-7	CASSLGQGRYEQYF	TGTGCCAGCAGCCTAGGACAGGGTCGCTACGAGCAGTACTTC
TRBV5-5	-	-	TRBJ1-3	CASSPDLGSGNTIYF	TGTGCCAGCAGCCCGGACTTAGGATCCGGAAACACCATATATTTT
TRBV6-5	-	TRBD1	TRBJ2-3	CASRDRAPDTQYF	TGTGCCAGCAGGGACAGGGCGCCAGATACGCAGTATTTT
TRBV7-9	-	-	TRBJ1-4	CASSLGQGFEKLFF	TGTGCCAGCAGCTTAGGGCAGGGGTTTGAAAAACTGTTTTTT
TRBV29-1	-	-	TRBJ1-3	CSVGADGSGNTIYF	TGCAGCGTTGGGGCCGACGGCTCTGGAAACACCATATATTTT
TRBV7-8	-	TRBD1	TRBJ1-3	CASSRQGAGNTIYF	TGTGCCAGCAGCCGACAGGGGGCTGGAAACACCATATATTTT
TRBV5-4	-	TRBD2	TRBJ2-1	CASSLPGGVDEQFF	TGTGCCAGCAGCTTGCCGGGAGGAGTCGATGAGCAGTTCTTC
TRBV3-1/TRBV3-2	-	TRBD2	TRBJ2-1	CASSQLAGGYNEQFF	TGTGCCAGCAGCCAACTAGCGGGAGGATACAATGAGCAGTTCTTC
TRBV18	-	-	TRBJ1-1	CASSQTGDSVGTEAFF	TGTGCCAGCTCACAAACCGGGGACTCGGTTGGCACTGAAGCTTTCTTT
TRBV2	-	-	TRBJ2-7	CASSDKVFGTGTYEQYF	TGTGCCAGCAGTGATAAGGTTTTCGGCACAGGGACCTACGAGCAGTACTTC
TRBV10-1	-	-	TRBJ1-2	CASSGGDRDGYTF	TGCGCCAGCAGTGGGGGAGATAGGGATGGCTACACCTTC
TRBV19	once	-	TRBJ1-1	CASSIDQREAFF	TGTGCCAGTAGTATAGATCAGCGGGAAGCTTTCTTT
TRBV5-6	-	-	TRBJ1-4	CASSSTDREKLFF	TGTGCCAGCAGCTCCACTGACAGGGAAAAACTGTTTTTT
TRBV6-2/TRBV6-3	-	TRBD2	TRBJ2-5	CASSYNGLAEETQYF	TGTGCCAGCAGTTACAATGGACTAGCGGAAGAGACCCAGTACTTC
TRBV6-4	-	-	TRBJ2-1	CASSAESSSYNEQFF	TGTGCCAGCAGCGCCGAATCGAGCTCCTACAATGAGCAGTTCTTC
TRBV7-6	few	TRBD1	TRBJ1-6	CASSRGQGNSPLHF	TGTGCCAGCAGCCGCGGACAGGGAAATTCACCCCTCCACTTT
TRBV28	-	-	TRBJ1-5	CASRPGGDPYSNQPQHF	TGTGCCAGCCGGCCTGGGGGGGACCCCTATAGCAATCAGCCCCAGCATTTT
TRBV5-6	once	TRBD2	TRBJ2-4	CASSSLAGGKNIQYF	TGTGCCAGCAGCTCCCTAGCGGGGGGTAAAAACATTCAGTACTTC
TRBV6-6	-	TRBD1	TRBJ2-5	CASSSKTTGVRETQYF	TGTGCCAGCAGTTCGAAAACGACAGGGGTTCGGGAGACCCAGTACTTC
TRBV7-3	-	-	TRBJ2-1	CASSSSMNEQFF	TGTGCCAGCAGCTCTTCTATGAATGAGCAGTTCTTC
TRBV6-5	once	-	TRBJ1-2	CASSKQVSYGYTF	TGTGCCAGCAGTAAACAGGTTAGCTATGGCTACACCTTC
TRBV9	-	-	TRBJ2-7	CASSVGGVQAYEQYF	TGTGCCAGCAGCGTAGGGGGGGTCCAAGCCTACGAGCAGTACTTC
TRBV6-6	-	TRBD1	TRBJ1-2	CASSLGTGDYGYTF	TGTGCCAGCAGTCTCGGGACAGGTGACTATGGCTACACCTTC
TRBV30	once	-	TRBJ2-1	CAWTGTHYNEQFF	TGTGCCTGGACTGGGACTCACTACAATGAGCAGTTCTTC
TRBV5-1	-	-	TRBJ1-1	CASSLEGEGEAFF	TGCGCCAGCAGCTTGGAAGGGGAGGGTGAAGCTTTCTTT
TRBV18	once	TRBD1	TRBJ1-1	CASSPRGQGYTEAFF	TGTGCCAGCTCACCTAGGGGACAGGGGTACACTGAAGCTTTCTTT
TRBV28	-	TRBD2	TRBJ2-5	CASSLRRGGRQETQYF	TGTGCCAGCAGTTTACGGCGGGGGGGCCGCCAAGAGACCCAGTACTTC
TRBV18	-	TRBD1	TRBJ1-2	CASSPQGQGIYGYTF	TGTGCCAGCTCACCCCAAGGACAGGGGATCTATGGCTACACCTTC
TRBV19	-	-	TRBJ2-7	CASSMLAPTYEQYF	TGTGCCAGTAGTATGCTAGCGCCCACCTACGAGCAGTACTTC
TRBV5-1	-	TRBD1	TRBJ1-1	CASSLGTGEQAFF	TGCGCCAGCAGCTTGGGGACAGGGGAACAAGCTTTCTTT
TRBV29-1	-	-	TRBJ1-1	CSVLKPSRGGTEAFF	TGCAGCGTTCTCAAACCCAGCCGGGGGGGCACTGAAGCTTTCTTT
TRBV9	once	-	TRBJ2-3	CASSVEIRGTDTQYF	TGTGCCAGCAGCGTAGAGATCAGAGGGACAGATACGCAGTATTTT
TRBV6-5	-	TRBD1	TRBJ2-2	CASRGTGTGFGELFF	TGTGCCAGCAGAGGTACCGGGACAGGGTTCGGGGAGCTGTTTTTT
TRBV18	once	TRBD2	TRBJ2-1	CASSPRGADEQFF	TGTGCCAGCTCACCGCGGGGGGCGGATGAGCAGTTCTTC
TRBV5-8	-	-	TRBJ1-2	CASYRSSGALPYGYTF	TGTGCCAGCTATAGGAGCTCAGGGGCTCTCCCCTATGGCTACACCTTC
TRBV24-1	-	-	TRBJ1-5	CATVQGTNQPQHF	TGTGCCACCGTACAGGGAACCAATCAGCCCCAGCATTTT
TRBV7-9	-	-	TRBJ1-6	CASSQLLGPASSYNSPLHF	TGTGCCAGCAGCCAACTGCTGGGGCCCGCAAGCTCCTATAATTCACCCCTCCACTTT
TRBV30	-	TRBD1	TRBJ1-5	CAWSSGGQRNQPQHF	TGTGCCTGGTCCTCTGGGGGACAGCGAAATCAGCCCCAGCATTTT
TRBV4-3	-	TRBD1	TRBJ2-7	CASSQEPWGQGPYEQYF	TGCGCCAGCAGCCAAGAACCTTGGGGACAGGGCCCCTACGAGCAGTACTTC
TRBV21-1	once	-	TRBJ1-2	CASSKRGRGVKPAPYGYTF	TGTGCCAGCAGCAAACGAGGCAGGGGCGTGAAACCCGCACCTTATGGCTACACCTTC
TRBV30	-	-	TRBJ2-7	CAWSVTGYYEQYF	TGTGCCTGGAGTGTAACGGGATACTACGAGCAGTACTTC
TRBV10-3	-	-	TRBJ2-3	CAISDERASTDTQYF	TGTGCCATCAGTGACGAGCGGGCAAGCACAGATACGCAGTATTTT
TRBV12-3/TRBV12-4	-	-	TRBJ1-1	CASSQVGEAFF	TGTGCCAGCAGCCAGGTGGGTGAAGCTTTCTTT
TRBV2	-	TRBD2	TRBJ2-1	CASSEGLAGGEQFF	TGTGCCAGCAGTGAGGGGCTAGCGGGAGGTGAGCAGTTCTTC
TRBV7-9	-	TRBD1	TRBJ2-7	CASSPTGQGTNEQYF	TGTGCCAGCAGCCCTACTGGACAGGGCACCAACGAGCAGTACTTC
TRBV9	once	-	TRBJ2-6	CASSVLSLGANVLTF	TGTGCCAGCAGCGTACTTTCTTTGGGCGCCAACGTCCTGACTTTC